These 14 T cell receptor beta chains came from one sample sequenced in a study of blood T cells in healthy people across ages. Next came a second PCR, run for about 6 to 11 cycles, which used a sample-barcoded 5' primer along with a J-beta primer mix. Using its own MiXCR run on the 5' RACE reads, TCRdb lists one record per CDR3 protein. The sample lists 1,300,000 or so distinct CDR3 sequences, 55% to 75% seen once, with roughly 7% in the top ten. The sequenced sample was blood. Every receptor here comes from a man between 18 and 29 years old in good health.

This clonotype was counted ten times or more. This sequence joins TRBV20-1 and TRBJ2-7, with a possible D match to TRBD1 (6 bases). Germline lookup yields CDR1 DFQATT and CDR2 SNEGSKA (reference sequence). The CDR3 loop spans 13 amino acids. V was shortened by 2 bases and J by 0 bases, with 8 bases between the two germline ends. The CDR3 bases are TGCAGTGCTAGAACAGGGAGCTCCTACGAGCAGTACTTC. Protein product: CSARTGSSYEQYF.

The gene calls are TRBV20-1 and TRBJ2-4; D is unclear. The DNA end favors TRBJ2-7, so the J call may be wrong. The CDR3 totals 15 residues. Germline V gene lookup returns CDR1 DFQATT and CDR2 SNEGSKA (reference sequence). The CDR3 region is CSARDRKRSSYEQYF. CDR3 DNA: TGCAGTGCTAGAGATCGGAAGCGAAGCTCCTACGAGCAGTACTTC.

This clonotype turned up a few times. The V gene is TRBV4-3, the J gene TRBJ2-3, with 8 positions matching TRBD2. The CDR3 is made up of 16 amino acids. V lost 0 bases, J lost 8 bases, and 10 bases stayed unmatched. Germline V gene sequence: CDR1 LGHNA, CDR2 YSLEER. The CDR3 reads CASSQDLRGGQGTQYF. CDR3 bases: TGCGCCAGCAGCCAAGATCTTCGGGGGGGCCAGGGTACGCAGTATTTT.

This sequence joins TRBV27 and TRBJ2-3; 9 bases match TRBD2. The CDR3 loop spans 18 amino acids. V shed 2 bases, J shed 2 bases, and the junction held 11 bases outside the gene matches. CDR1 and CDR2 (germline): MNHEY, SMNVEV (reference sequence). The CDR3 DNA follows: TGTGCCAGCAGTTTAGCGCTAGCGGGGACAACACCCACAGATACGCAGTATTTT. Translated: CASSLALAGTTPTDTQYF.

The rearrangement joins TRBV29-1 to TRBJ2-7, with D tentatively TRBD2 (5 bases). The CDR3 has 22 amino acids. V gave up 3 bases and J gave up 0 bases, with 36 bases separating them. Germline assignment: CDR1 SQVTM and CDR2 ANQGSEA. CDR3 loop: CSVDQTRRGSGFLGFSSYEQYF. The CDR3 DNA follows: TGCAGCGTTGATCAGACTCGAAGAGGCTCGGGATTCCTGGGATTTAGCTCCTACGAGCAGTACTTC.

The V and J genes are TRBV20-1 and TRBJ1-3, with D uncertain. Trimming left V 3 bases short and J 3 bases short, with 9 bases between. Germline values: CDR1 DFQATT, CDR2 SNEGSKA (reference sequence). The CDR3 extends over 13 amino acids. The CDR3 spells CSASSVVGNTIYF. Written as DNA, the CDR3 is TGCAGTGCTAGTTCAGTAGTTGGAAACACCATATATTTT.

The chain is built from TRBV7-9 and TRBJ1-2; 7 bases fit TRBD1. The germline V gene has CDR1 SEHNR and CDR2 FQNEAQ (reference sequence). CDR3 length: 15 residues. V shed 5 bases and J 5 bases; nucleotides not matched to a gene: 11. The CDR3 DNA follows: TGTGCCAGCAGCCAAGTCGGGACAGACTCTTATGGCTACACCTTC. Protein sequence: CASSQVGTDSYGYTF.

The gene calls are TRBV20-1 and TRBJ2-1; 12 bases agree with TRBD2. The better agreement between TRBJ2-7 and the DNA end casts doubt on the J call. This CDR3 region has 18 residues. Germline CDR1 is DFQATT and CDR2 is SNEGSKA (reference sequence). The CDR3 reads CSARGLPSGGATYNEQYF. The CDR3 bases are TGCAGTGCTAGAGGCCTCCCTAGCGGGGGGGCAACCTACAATGAGCAGTACTTC.

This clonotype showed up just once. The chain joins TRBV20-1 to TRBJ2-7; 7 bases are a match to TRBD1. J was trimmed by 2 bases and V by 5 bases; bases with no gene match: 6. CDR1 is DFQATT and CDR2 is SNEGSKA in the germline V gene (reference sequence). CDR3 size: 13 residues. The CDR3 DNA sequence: TGCAGTGCTTCCTTTGGACAGGCCTACGAGCAGTACTTC. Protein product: CSASFGQAYEQYF.

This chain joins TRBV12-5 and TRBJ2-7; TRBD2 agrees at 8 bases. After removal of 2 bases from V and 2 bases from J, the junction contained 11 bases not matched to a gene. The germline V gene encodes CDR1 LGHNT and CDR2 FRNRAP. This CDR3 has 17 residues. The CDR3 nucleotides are TGTGCTAGTGGTTTGCTCCCGCCGGGACTAGAGGCCTACGAGCAGTACTTC. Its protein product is CASGLLPPGLEAYEQYF.

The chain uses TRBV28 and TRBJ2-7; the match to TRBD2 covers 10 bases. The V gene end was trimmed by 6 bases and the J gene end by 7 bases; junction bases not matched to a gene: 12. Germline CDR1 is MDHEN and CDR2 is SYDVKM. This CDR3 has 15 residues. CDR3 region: CASSPIAGGRGEQYF. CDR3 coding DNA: TGTGCCAGCAGCCCCATAGCGGGAGGACGGGGTGAGCAGTACTTC.

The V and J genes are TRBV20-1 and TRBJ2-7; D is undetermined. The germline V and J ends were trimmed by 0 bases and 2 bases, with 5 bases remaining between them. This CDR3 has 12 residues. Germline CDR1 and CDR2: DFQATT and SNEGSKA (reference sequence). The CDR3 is CSARDLAYEQYF. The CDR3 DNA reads TGCAGTGCTAGAGATCTAGCCTACGAGCAGTACTTC.

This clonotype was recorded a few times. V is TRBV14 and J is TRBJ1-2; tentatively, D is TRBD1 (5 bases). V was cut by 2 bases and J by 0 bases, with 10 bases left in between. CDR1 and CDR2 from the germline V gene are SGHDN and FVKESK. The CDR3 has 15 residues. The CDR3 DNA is TGTGCCAGCAGCCAAATCAGGGCACCTAACTATGGCTACACCTTC. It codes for CASSQIRAPNYGYTF. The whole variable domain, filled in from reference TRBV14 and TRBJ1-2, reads EAGVTQFPSHSVIEKGQTVTLRCDPISGHDNLYWYRRVMGKEIKFLLHFVKESKQDESGMPNNRFLAERTGGTYSTLKVQPAELEDSGVYFCASSQIRAPNYGYTFGSGTRLTVV.

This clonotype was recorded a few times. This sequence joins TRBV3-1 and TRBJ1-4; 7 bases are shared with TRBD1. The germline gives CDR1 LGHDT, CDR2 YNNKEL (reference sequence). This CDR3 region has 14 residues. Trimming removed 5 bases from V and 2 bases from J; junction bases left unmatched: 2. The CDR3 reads CASSWGQTNEKLFF. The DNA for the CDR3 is TGTGCCAGCAGCTGGGGACAGACTAATGAAAAACTGTTTTTT.